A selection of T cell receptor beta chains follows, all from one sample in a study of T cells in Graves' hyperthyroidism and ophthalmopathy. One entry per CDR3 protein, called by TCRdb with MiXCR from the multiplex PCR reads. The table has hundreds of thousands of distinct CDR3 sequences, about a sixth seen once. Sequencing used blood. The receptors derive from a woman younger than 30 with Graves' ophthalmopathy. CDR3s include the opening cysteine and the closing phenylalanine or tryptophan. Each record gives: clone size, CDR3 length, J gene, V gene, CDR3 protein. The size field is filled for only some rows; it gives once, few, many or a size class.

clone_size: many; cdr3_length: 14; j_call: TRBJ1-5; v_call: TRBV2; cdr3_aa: CASSEFRGKGPQHF
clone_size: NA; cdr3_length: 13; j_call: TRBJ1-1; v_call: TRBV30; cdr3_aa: CAWSDRANTEAFF
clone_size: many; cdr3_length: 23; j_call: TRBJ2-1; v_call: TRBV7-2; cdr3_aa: CASSSRWLPVPGLAGGPDNEQFF
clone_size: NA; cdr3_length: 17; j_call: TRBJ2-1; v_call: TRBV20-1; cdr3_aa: CSAIDGLAGSSYNEQFF
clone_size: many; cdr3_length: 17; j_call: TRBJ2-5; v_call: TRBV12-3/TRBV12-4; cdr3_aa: CASSEKGKGGIRAAQYF
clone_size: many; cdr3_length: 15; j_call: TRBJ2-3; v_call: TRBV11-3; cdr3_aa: CASSNLAGVVDTQYF
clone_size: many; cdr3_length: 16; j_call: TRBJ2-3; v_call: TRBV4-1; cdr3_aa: CASSQGQGSSTDTQYF
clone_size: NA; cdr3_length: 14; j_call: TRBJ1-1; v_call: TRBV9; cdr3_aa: CASSVATISTEAFF
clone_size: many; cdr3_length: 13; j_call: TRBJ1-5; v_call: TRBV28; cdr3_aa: CASRPLLNQPQHF
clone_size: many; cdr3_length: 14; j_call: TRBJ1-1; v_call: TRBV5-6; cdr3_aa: CASSLNTVATEAFF
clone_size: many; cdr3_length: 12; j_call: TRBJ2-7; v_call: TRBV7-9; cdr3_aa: CASSGQTYEQYF